This T cell receptor (beta chain) was sequenced during a study of blood T cell repertoires in COVID-19. Study overall: Specimens from acute and convalescent COVID-19 originated in the United States, Italy and Spain.

Per the original data handling: Amplification from reference gene primers served as the basis for estimated nucleated cell counts. Assay used: immunoSEQ multiplex PCR; TCRdb lists only in-frame clones, some missing. V and J calls plus clone size are reproduced from that table; the DNA served to infer D and trimming. The sample includes approximately 44,000 clones, about 90% of them seen just once. The CDR3 is 15 amino acids. V lost 4 bases to trimming and J lost 2 bases; unmatched junction nucleotides: 6. Germline V gene lookup returns CDR1 ENHRY and CDR2 SYGVKD. The sequenced sample consisted of peripheral blood. The chain couples TRBV10-3 to TRBJ2-5, with 8 bases identical to TRBD1. This sequence was found in a middle-aged woman with acute or convalescent COVID-19. The DNA for the CDR3 is TGTGCCATCAGTGTTGAGACAGGGGTTCAAGAGACCCAGTACTTC. Translating it yields CAISVETGVQETQYF.